This T cell receptor (beta chain) was recovered during a study of blood T cell repertoires in COVID-19. Sequencing used immunoSEQ multiplex PCR; TCRdb keeps in-frame clones, though not all of them. This sample carries some 89,000 clones, roughly four fifths of them seen once, and the ten largest clones take 1% to 1.5%. CDR1 and CDR2 from the germline V gene are SGDLS and YYNGEE. The CDR3 runs to 16 residues. The ends lost 0 bases at V and 2 bases at J; junction bases unmatched: 4. Input material: peripheral blood. This TCR derives from a woman aged 80 or over with acute or convalescent COVID-19. V usage is TRBV9 and J usage is TRBJ2-1, with 8 bases fitting TRBD1. In DNA, the CDR3 is TGTGCCAGCAGCGTAGGAGGACAGGGCACCTACAATGAGCAGTTCTTC. Protein product: CASSVGGQGTYNEQFF.